The present T cell receptor (beta chain) was sequenced within a study of T cell repertoires in cytomegalovirus infection. Study-level background: Public TCR beta signatures were indicative of both CMV infection and a matching HLA type.

In this sample, this clonotype turned up once. Antigen specificity is unknown. From the reads, TCRdb called clonotypes with MiXCR, one entry per CDR3 protein. The table has some 590,000 distinct CDR3 sequences, around 40% seen once; the top ten hold 48%. The V segment lost 3 bases and the J segment 6 bases; nucleotides outside the gene matches: 13. Germline values: CDR1 ENHRY, CDR2 SYGVKD. This CDR3 has 16 residues. The gene calls are TRBV10-3 and TRBJ2-7, with 8 bases lining up with TRBD2. The origin of this receptor is a human donor in good health (CMV status not recorded). Some clones in this sample may be carry-over from other donors' samples. The sample in question was cultured PBMCs, obtained from culture after CMV antigen stimulation. The CDR3 reads CAISDDQRGNIFEQYF. In DNA, the CDR3 is TGTGCCATCAGTGACGACCAGCGGGGGAATATTTTCGAGCAGTACTTC.